The clone carrying this TCR beta chain was counted only a few times. Its antigen remains unknown. V lost 0 bases to trimming and J lost 8 bases; unmatched junction nucleotides: 14. Germline-derived CDR1 and CDR2 are MRHNA and SNTAGT. This CDR3 contains 18 residues. Authors' processing steps: Samples contained a median of roughly 93,000 TCRs, with a range of roughly 23,224 to 700,000. TCRdb re-called the RACE reads through MiXCR, storing one row per CDR3 protein. TCRdb, rather than the study authors, made the V and J calls. This table has about 58,000 distinct CDR3 sequences, about an eighth appearing once. The sample originates from a study of human T cells and chemical hapten exposure. General study findings and limits: There was a positive correlation between PT1 expanded TCR counts and patch test score. Once DPC sensitization occurred, TCRs above 1 in 1000 frequency showed no change.

Time point in this sample: patch test 3, about 24 weeks after DPC sensitization. The treatment here: therapeutic diphenylcyclopropenone sensitization with weekly scalp DPC. The sample in question was whole blood, obtained in connection with sensitization to the hapten diphenylcyclopropenone (DPC). The V call is TRBV6-4, the J call TRBJ2-1; 9 positions match TRBD2. This clonotype was sampled from a man aged 30 to 39 with alopecia areata. Some clones in this sample may be carry-over from other donors' samples. As DNA, the CDR3 is TGTGCCAGCAGTGACTCATGGGTAGCGGGGGCCCGTGGAGATGAGCAGTTCTTC. Its protein is CASSDSWVAGARGDEQFF.